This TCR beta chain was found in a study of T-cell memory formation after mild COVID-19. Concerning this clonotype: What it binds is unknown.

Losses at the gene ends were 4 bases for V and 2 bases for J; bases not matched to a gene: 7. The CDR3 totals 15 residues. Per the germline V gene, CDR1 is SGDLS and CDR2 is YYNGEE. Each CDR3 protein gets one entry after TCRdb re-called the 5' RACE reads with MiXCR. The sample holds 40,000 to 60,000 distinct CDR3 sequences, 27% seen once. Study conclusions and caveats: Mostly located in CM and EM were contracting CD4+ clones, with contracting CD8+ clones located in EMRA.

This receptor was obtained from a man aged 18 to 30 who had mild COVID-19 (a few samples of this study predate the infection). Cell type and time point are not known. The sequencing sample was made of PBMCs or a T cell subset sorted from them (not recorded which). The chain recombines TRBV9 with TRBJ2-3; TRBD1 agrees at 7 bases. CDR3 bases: TGTGCCAGCAGCACCCGGGACAGTAACACAGATACGCAGTATTTT. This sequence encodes CASSTRDSNTDTQYF. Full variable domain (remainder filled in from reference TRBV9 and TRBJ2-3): DSGVTQTPKHLITATGQRVTLRCSPRSGDLSVYWYQQSLDQGLQFLIQYYNGEERAKGNILERFSAQQFPDLHSELNLSSLELGDSALYFCASSTRDSNTDTQYFGPGTRLTVL.